These 10 T cell receptor beta chains were sequenced from one sample in a study of shared clonotypes between healthy human individuals. CD45RO-negative, CCR7-selected cells formed the naive CD8 fraction, which excluded terminally differentiated effector memory CD45RA+ cells. Generated by immunoSEQ multiplex PCR, the TCRdb table keeps only in-frame clones and is missing some. The sample holds about 2 million clones, about 95% seen once. Sequenced: naive CD8+ T cells sorted from blood. The source of these receptors is a young man in good health.

The chain joins TRBV5-1 to TRBJ2-7; no clear D. Germline V gene data show CDR1 as SGHRS and CDR2 as YFSETQ. V was shortened by 0 bases and J by 2 bases, with 12 bases between the two germline ends. CDR3 size: 15 residues. CDR3 nucleotides: TGCGCCAGCAGCTTGGATCCATCCACTCCCTACGAGCAGTACTTC. Translation gives CASSLDPSTPYEQYF.

The rearrangement links TRBV9 to TRBJ2-7, with TRBD2 matching over 8 bases. The V gene's germline CDR1 is SGDLS and CDR2 YYNGEE. Germline trimming cut 3 bases from V and 0 bases from J; bases unmatched to any gene: 5. This CDR3 has 15 residues. The CDR3 DNA sequence: TGTGCCAGCAGCGCGTCCGGGACTAGCTCCTACGAGCAGTACTTC. Protein sequence: CASSASGTSSYEQYF.

This rearrangement joins TRBV11-1 to TRBJ2-3; 11 bases fit TRBD2. This CDR3 spans 16 amino acids. V was clipped by 3 bases and J by 5 bases; unmatched bases: 7. Germline CDR1 reads SGHAT; CDR2 reads FQDESV (reference sequence). As DNA, the CDR3 is TGTGCCAGCAGCTTGGGTAGCGGGGGGGCCTTAGATACGCAGTATTTT. This sequence encodes CASSLGSGGALDTQYF.

Here the CDR3 DNA reads TGTGCCAGCAGCTTACCTGGGACTAGCGGTAGTAATGAGCAGTTCTTC. Encoded protein: CASSLPGTSGSNEQFF. The rearrangement joins TRBV7-9 to TRBJ2-1; 11 bases are shared with TRBD2. V was pared by 2 bases and J by 7 bases, with 7 bases of the junction left unmatched. Germline lookup yields CDR1 SEHNR and CDR2 FQNEAQ (reference sequence). CDR3 size: 16 residues.

Turning to this clone: Within the sample, other DNA sequences also encode this same CDR3. The V gene is TRBV30, the J gene TRBJ2-7; 7 bases are shared with TRBD2. J was trimmed by 1 base and V by 4 bases; bases with no gene match: 1. The CDR3 extends over 12 amino acids. CDR1 and CDR2 from the germline V gene are GTSNPN and SVGIG (reference sequence). This CDR3 is CAWTGGSYEQYF. The CDR3 DNA reads as TGTGCCTGGACGGGGGGATCCTACGAGCAGTACTTC.

The gene calls are TRBV29-1 and TRBJ1-2; D gene unclear. Trimming left V 7 bases short and J 0 bases short, with 9 bases between. The germline gives CDR1 SQVTM, CDR2 ANQGSEA. CDR3 length: 12 amino acids. The CDR3 DNA reads as TGCAGCGGCACCACCGCTAACTATGGCTACACCTTC. It yields the protein CSGTTANYGYTF.

This chain joins TRBV2 and TRBJ1-6; a possible D gene is TRBD1 (5 bases). The CDR3 has 18 residues. Trimming left V 0 bases short and J 7 bases short, with 19 bases between. CDR1 is SNHLY, CDR2 FYNNEI, per germline. CDR3 protein: CASSEALRWDRTNSPLHF. In DNA form, the CDR3 reads TGTGCCAGCAGTGAAGCGCTAAGGTGGGACCGGACGAATTCACCCCTCCACTTT.

The chain uses TRBV10-2 and TRBJ2-7, with 8 bases identical to TRBD1. Germline V lookup: CDR1 WSHSY, CDR2 SAAADI. The trim removed 0 bases at V and 1 base at J, leaving 2 bases unmatched. This CDR3 is 15 amino acids long. The CDR3 region has the DNA TGCGCCAGCAGTGAGTCACAGGGGGTTTCCTACGAGCAGTACTTC. Protein product: CASSESQGVSYEQYF.

The chain recombines TRBV27 with TRBJ2-7, with 8 bases aligning to TRBD1. Per the germline V gene, CDR1 is MNHEY and CDR2 is SMNVEV (reference sequence). The V and J ends lost 6 bases and 0 bases, in that order; junction bases with no gene match: 4. This CDR3 is 14 amino acids long. Here the CDR3 reads CASSGQGSSYEQYF. The CDR3 bases are TGTGCCAGCAGCGGACAGGGAAGCTCCTACGAGCAGTACTTC.

V gene TRBV13 combines with J gene TRBJ1-2; possible D gene TRBD1, 6 bases. The CDR3 contains 14 residues. CDR1 is PRHDT, CDR2 FYEKMQ, per germline (reference sequence). With 5 bases removed from V and 5 bases from J, the gap between germline ends came to 15 bases. The CDR3 spells CASSADRPAYGYTF. For the CDR3, the DNA is TGTGCCAGCAGCGCGGACAGACCTGCATATGGCTACACCTTC.